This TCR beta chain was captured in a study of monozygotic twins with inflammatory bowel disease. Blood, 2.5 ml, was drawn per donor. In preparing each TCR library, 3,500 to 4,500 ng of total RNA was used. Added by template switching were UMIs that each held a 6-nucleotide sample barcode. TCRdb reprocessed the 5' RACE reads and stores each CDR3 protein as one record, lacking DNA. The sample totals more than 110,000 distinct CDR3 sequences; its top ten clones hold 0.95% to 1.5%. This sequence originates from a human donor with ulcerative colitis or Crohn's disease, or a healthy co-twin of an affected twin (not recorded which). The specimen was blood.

CDR3 amino acids: CASSPSAGVGTDTQYF. The chain employs TRBV5-1 and TRBJ2-3; TCRdb outputs TRBD2, but without DNA this stays unchecked. In germline, CDR1 is SGHRS, CDR2 YFSETQ. The CDR3 spans 16 residues.